The 31 T cell receptor beta chains given below trace back to one sample, sequenced in a study of blood T cell repertoires in COVID-19. Data came from immunoSEQ multiplex PCR; TCRdb stores just in-frame clones and leaves some out. The repertoire holds approximately 190,000 clones, with approximately 90% as singletons. Sequenced input: peripheral blood. The source of these receptors is a man in his 70s with active or convalescent COVID-19.

In this sample, this clone turned up once. The gene calls are TRBV2 and TRBJ1-5; D ambiguous. The CDR3 totals 15 residues. CDR1 and CDR2 (germline): SNHLY, FYNNEI. Trimming pared 3 bases from V and 0 bases from J, leaving 9 bases between. DNA of the CDR3: TGTGCCAGCAGTGACAGTCTCAATAGCAATCAGCCCCAGCATTTT. This gives the protein CASSDSLNSNQPQHF.

V usage is TRBV2 and J usage is TRBJ2-1; 10 positions agree with TRBD2. This CDR3 contains 17 residues. The junction had 11 bases not matched to a gene; V was cut back by 2 bases and J by 7 bases. Per germline, CDR1 SNHLY and CDR2 FYNNEI. The CDR3 protein is CASSELPGVAGGNEQFF. The CDR3 DNA follows: TGTGCCAGCAGTGAACTCCCCGGGGTAGCGGGAGGAAATGAGCAGTTCTTC.

The J gene is TRBJ2-2, the V gene TRBV3-1 (or the pseudogene TRBV3-2); a possible D gene is TRBD1 (6 bases). This CDR3 has 14 residues. Trimming shortened V by 4 bases and J by 6 bases, and 12 bases separated the two germline ends. Per the germline V gene, CDR1 is LGHDT and CDR2 is YNNKEL (reference sequence). CDR3 loop: CASSRNRAPGELFF. In DNA form, the CDR3 reads TGTGCCAGCAGCCGAAACAGGGCCCCCGGGGAGCTGTTTTTT.

Here the CDR3 reads CASSANREQYF. The CDR3 nucleotides read TGTGCCAGCAGCGCCAACAGGGAGCAGTACTTC. This sequence joins TRBV3-1 (or the pseudogene TRBV3-2) and TRBJ2-7; possibly TRBD1 for D (5 bases). The germline gives CDR1 LGHDT, CDR2 YNNKEL (reference sequence). V was cut by 5 bases and J by 7 bases, with 9 bases left in between. The CDR3 covers 11 residues.

The rearrangement links TRBV7-2 to TRBJ2-3; TRBD2 agrees at 12 bases. Germline-derived CDR1 and CDR2 are SGHTA and FQGNSA. The V segment lost 4 bases and the J segment 3 bases; nucleotides outside the gene matches: 2. This CDR3 spans 15 amino acids. The CDR3 DNA reads as TGTGCCAGCAGCTGGACTAGCGGGAATACAGATACGCAGTATTTT. Amino acid sequence: CASSWTSGNTDTQYF.

The sample holds one count of this clone. V and J are TRBV25-1 and TRBJ2-7, with a possible D match to TRBD1 (6 bases). Per the germline V gene, CDR1 is MGHDK and CDR2 is SYGVNS. Trimming left V 8 bases short and J 1 base short, with 6 bases between. The CDR3 extends over 11 amino acids. Here the CDR3 DNA reads TGTGCCAGCGGACAGTCCTACGAGCAGTACTTC. It is translated as CASGQSYEQYF.

This clone was picked up one time. The V call is TRBV24-1, the J call TRBJ2-2, with TRBD2 matching over 7 bases. CDR3 length: 15 residues. V shed 7 bases and J 1 base; nucleotides not matched to a gene: 5. Germline CDR1 reads KGHDR; CDR2 reads SFDVKD. The CDR3 spells CATRATSVNTGELFF. DNA of the CDR3: TGTGCCACCAGGGCCACTAGCGTGAACACCGGGGAGCTGTTTTTT.

The chain couples TRBV19 to TRBJ2-7, with 12 bases that match TRBD2. Germline CDR1 reads LNHDA; CDR2 reads SQIVND (reference sequence). The CDR3 extends over 17 amino acids. The ends lost 5 bases at V and 5 bases at J; junction bases unmatched: 13. The CDR3 DNA reads as TGTGCCAGTAGTCGGGGCCCGACTAGCGGGAGTAAGGACGAGCAGTACTTC. Translation: CASSRGPTSGSKDEQYF. Full variable domain (remainder filled in from reference TRBV19 and TRBJ2-7): DGGITQSPKYLFRKEGQNVTLSCEQNLNHDAMYWYRQDPGQGLRLIYYSQIVNDFQKGDIAEGYSVSREKKESFPLTVTSAQKNPTAFYLCASSRGPTSGSKDEQYFGPGTRLTVT.

The chain uses TRBV10-2 and TRBJ1-4; TRBD1 might be the D (5 bases). V was pared by 3 bases and J by 3 bases, with 8 bases between. Germline V gives CDR1 WSHSY, CDR2 SAAADI. The CDR3 is made up of 14 amino acids. The CDR3 sequence is CASSDGRANEKLFF. Here the CDR3 DNA reads TGCGCCAGCAGTGATGGCAGGGCTAATGAAAAACTGTTTTTT.

The chain carries TRBV6-2 or TRBV6-3 and TRBJ1-6; 8 bases map to TRBD1. The V gene's germline CDR1 is MNHEY and CDR2 SVGEGT. This CDR3 is built from 15 residues. The junction had 4 bases not matched to a gene; V was cut back by 3 bases and J by 6 bases. The CDR3 spells CASSYRRGLNSPLHF. CDR3 nucleotides: TGTGCCAGCAGTTATCGCAGGGGGCTTAATTCACCCCTCCACTTT.

The V call is TRBV7-6, the J call TRBJ2-7; tentative D call: TRBD2 (6 bases). The germline V gene has CDR1 SGHVS and CDR2 FNYEAQ. Deletions cut 1 base from V and 7 bases from J, with 14 bases between. CDR3 length: 14 amino acids. CDR3 sequence: CASSLGGGTPEQYF. The DNA of the CDR3 is TGTGCCAGCAGCTTAGGGGGCGGGACTCCTGAGCAGTACTTC.

The chain carries TRBV4-3 and TRBJ1-4; TRBD1 is a possible D gene (5 bases). Trimming removed 5 bases at V and 0 bases at J, with 16 bases between. This CDR3 is built from 17 residues. CDR1 and CDR2 (germline): LGHNA, YSLEER. The CDR3 loop is CASSSDLGRTTNEKLFF. CDR3 nucleotide sequence: TGCGCCAGCAGCTCGGATCTGGGGCGGACAACTAATGAAAAACTGTTTTTT.

J is TRBJ2-1 and V is TRBV5-8, with D possibly TRBD2 on 6 matching bases. CDR1 SGHTS and CDR2 YDEGEE come from the germline V gene. The CDR3 loop spans 16 amino acids. The ends were cut back, 4 bases at V and 0 bases at J, with 14 bases in the middle. The CDR3 nucleotides read TGTGCCAGCAGCACCGGGACTCTCGGCTCCTACAATGAGCAGTTCTTC. It translates to CASSTGTLGSYNEQFF.

The rearrangement links TRBV6-2 or TRBV6-3 to TRBJ2-3; D possibly corresponds to TRBD2 (7 bases). Trimming took 6 bases from V and 2 from J, leaving 15 bases between them. CDR3 length equals 15 residues. Germline loops: CDR1 MNHEY, CDR2 SVGEGT. The CDR3 DNA is TGTGCCAGCAGCCAAGAGGGGGGGCCCACAGATACGCAGTATTTT. Protein product: CASSQEGGPTDTQYF.

The rearrangement joins TRBV6-5 to TRBJ1-5, with TRBD1 as a possible D gene (5 bases). The CDR3 spans 14 residues. The germline V gene encodes CDR1 MNHEY and CDR2 SVGAGI. Trimming shortened V by 5 bases and J by 0 bases, and 8 bases separated the two germline ends. The CDR3 DNA sequence: TGTGCCAGCAGTCGACAGCATAGCAATCAGCCCCAGCATTTT. It specifies CASSRQHSNQPQHF.

J is TRBJ2-7 and V is TRBV7-2, with TRBD1 matching 10 bases. Germline values: CDR1 SGHTA, CDR2 FQGNSA. The CDR3 is 17 residues long. J gave up 6 bases and V 1 base, and 12 bases lay outside the gene matches. The CDR3 loop reads CASSLGGWDRGSAEQYF. The CDR3 DNA is TGTGCCAGCAGCTTAGGAGGATGGGACAGGGGTTCCGCCGAGCAGTACTTC.

V and J are TRBV2 and TRBJ2-7; D gene ambiguous. Per the germline V gene, CDR1 is SNHLY and CDR2 is FYNNEI. The CDR3 is made up of 11 amino acids. V lost 5 bases and J lost 2, with 4 bases in between. The DNA of the CDR3 is TGTGCCAGCAGTCCTGCCTACGAGCAGTACTTC. As protein: CASSPAYEQYF.

This chain links TRBV5-1 with TRBJ2-1, with D unclear. This CDR3 is built from 14 residues. V dropped 1 base and J dropped 2 bases, with 7 bases sitting between them. The germline V gene encodes CDR1 SGHRS and CDR2 YFSETQ. This CDR3 reads CASSLTTTYNEQFF. As DNA, the CDR3 is TGCGCCAGCAGCTTGACTACTACCTACAATGAGCAGTTCTTC. Complete variable domain (other parts from reference TRBV5-1 and TRBJ2-1): KAGVTQTPRYLIKTRGQQVTLSCSPISGHRSVSWYQQTPGQGLQFLFEYFSETQRNKGNFPGRFSGRQFSNSRSEMNVSTLELGDSALYLCASSLTTTYNEQFFGPGTRLTVL.

This chain uses TRBV5-6 with TRBJ1-4; 9 nucleotides match TRBD1. V was pared by 6 bases and J by 5 bases, with 5 bases of the junction left unmatched. Germline V CDR1 and CDR2: SGHDT, YYEEEE. The length of the CDR3 is 14 residues. In nucleotides, the CDR3 is TGTGCCAGCAACCTACAGGGGGCAAATGAAAAACTGTTTTTT. Its protein is CASNLQGANEKLFF. Full variable domain (outside the CDR3, taken from reference TRBV5-6 and TRBJ1-4): DAGVTQSPTHLIKTRGQQVTLRCSPKSGHDTVSWYQQALGQGPQFIFQYYEEEERQRGNFPDRFSGHQFPNYSSELNVNALLLGDSALYLCASNLQGANEKLFFGSGTQLSVL.

The chain employs TRBV5-1 and TRBJ2-1; 8 bases map to TRBD2. Germline CDR1 is SGHRS and CDR2 is YFSETQ. This CDR3 is built from 15 residues. The trim removed 0 bases at V and 9 bases at J, leaving 8 bases unmatched. The CDR3 spells CASSLDPTSGGEQFF. The CDR3 DNA sequence: TGCGCCAGCAGCTTGGATCCCACTAGCGGCGGTGAGCAGTTCTTC. Full variable domain (outside the CDR3, taken from reference TRBV5-1 and TRBJ2-1): KAGVTQTPRYLIKTRGQQVTLSCSPISGHRSVSWYQQTPGQGLQFLFEYFSETQRNKGNFPGRFSGRQFSNSRSEMNVSTLELGDSALYLCASSLDPTSGGEQFFGPGTRLTVL.

The chain links TRBV19 to TRBJ1-6; maybe TRBD1 (6 bases). Germline V CDR1 and CDR2: LNHDA, SQIVND (reference sequence). V shed 7 bases and J shed 7 bases, with 11 bases lying between them. The CDR3 covers 13 residues. CDR3 residues: CASMGDKNSPLHF. The CDR3 DNA sequence: TGTGCCAGTATGGGGGACAAGAATTCACCCCTCCACTTT.

The chain combines TRBV11-2 with TRBJ2-7; 9 bases align to TRBD2. The CDR3 runs 15 residues. V trimming: 1 base; J trimming: 4 bases; junction bases outside the gene matches: 5. Germline-derived CDR1 and CDR2 are SGHAT and FQNNGV. For the CDR3, the DNA is TGTGCCAGCAGCTTAGGTACTAGCGGGTATTACGAGCAGTACTTC. Translated: CASSLGTSGYYEQYF.

V usage is TRBV10-3 and J usage is TRBJ1-1; the D is unclear. CDR3 size: 12 residues. V was shortened by 6 bases and J by 5 bases, with 10 bases between the two germline ends. Per germline, CDR1 ENHRY and CDR2 SYGVKD. CDR3 sequence (DNA): TGTGCCATCAGGGAGGGAGGAACTGAAGCTTTCTTT. It encodes CAIREGGTEAFF.

The chain links TRBV28 to TRBJ2-3; 8 nucleotides match TRBD2. V lost 4 bases to trimming and J lost 6 bases; unmatched junction nucleotides: 0. The CDR3 covers 12 residues. The germline V gene encodes CDR1 MDHEN and CDR2 SYDVKM. CDR3 coding DNA: TGTGCCAGCAGTTCGGGGGGGGATACGCAGTATTTT. It specifies CASSSGGDTQYF.

The CDR3 protein is CASSGLAGGRPGELFF. As DNA, the CDR3 is TGTGCCAGCAGTGGACTAGCGGGGGGGCGGCCCGGGGAGCTGTTTTTT. The genes are TRBV7-2 and TRBJ2-2, with TRBD2 matching 15 bases. The CDR3 consists of 16 residues. V lost 6 bases and J lost 6; bases outside the gene matches: 5. The V gene's germline CDR1 is SGHTA and CDR2 FQGNSA.

This clone was recorded only once. The chain recombines TRBV18 with TRBJ1-4, with D tentatively TRBD1 (5 bases). CDR3 length: 14 residues. The germline CDR1 and CDR2 sequences are KGHSH and LQKENI. V shed 3 bases and J shed 7 bases, with 12 bases lying between them. CDR3 residues: CASSPRKQGEKLFF. DNA for the CDR3: TGTGCCAGCTCACCGCGGAAGCAGGGTGAAAAACTGTTTTTT.

V gene TRBV6-6 combines with J gene TRBJ2-1; 9 nucleotides line up with TRBD1. The germline V gene has CDR1 MNHNY and CDR2 SVGAGI (reference sequence). The CDR3 is 15 amino acids. Trimming cost V 6 bases and J 2 bases; bases outside gene matches: 5. CDR3 in DNA: TGTGCCAGCAGAACTCGACAGGGGGCCTACAATGAGCAGTTCTTC. Protein product: CASRTRQGAYNEQFF.

The chain links TRBV5-4 to TRBJ1-2, with TRBD1 identical over 7 bases. CDR3 length: 19 residues. Germline-derived CDR1 and CDR2 are SGHNT and YYREEE (reference sequence). The V gene end was trimmed by 4 bases and the J gene end by 1 base; junction bases not matched to a gene: 19. CDR3 region: CASSPERIKDRPINYGYTF. DNA for the CDR3: TGTGCCAGCAGCCCCGAAAGGATAAAGGACAGGCCAATTAACTATGGCTACACCTTC.

This rearrangement joins TRBV18 to TRBJ1-2, with D perhaps TRBD1 (5 bases). The germline V gene has CDR1 KGHSH and CDR2 LQKENI. With 2 bases removed from V and 6 bases from J, the gap between germline ends came to 16 bases. This CDR3 spans 15 amino acids. CDR3 in DNA: TGTGCCAGCTCACCAAGCGGAGGGGAGAGAAATGGCTACACCTTC. Its protein product is CASSPSGGERNGYTF.

Note on this clone: Other DNA sequences in this specimen translate into the identical CDR3. The chain links TRBV6-5 to TRBJ2-7; 8 nucleotides line up with TRBD2. Germline V gene sequence: CDR1 MNHEY, CDR2 SVGAGI. The length of the CDR3 is 15 residues. Losses at the gene ends were 5 bases for V and 2 bases for J; bases not matched to a gene: 8. DNA for the CDR3: TGTGCCAGCAGTCCCACCTCGGGGGGGACCTACGAGCAGTACTTC. This gives the protein CASSPTSGGTYEQYF.

The gene calls are TRBV9 and TRBJ2-6; 9 bases align to TRBD1. Germline-derived CDR1 and CDR2 are SGDLS and YYNGEE. The CDR3 extends over 19 amino acids. After removal of 2 bases from V and 0 bases from J, the junction contained 9 bases not matched to a gene. Here the CDR3 reads CASSVYGDRVYSGANVLTF. Here the CDR3 DNA reads TGTGCCAGCAGCGTTTACGGGGACAGGGTTTACTCTGGGGCCAACGTCCTGACTTTC. Complete variable domain (other parts from reference TRBV9 and TRBJ2-6): DSGVTQTPKHLITATGQRVTLRCSPRSGDLSVYWYQQSLDQGLQFLIQYYNGEERAKGNILERFSAQQFPDLHSELNLSSLELGDSALYFCASSVYGDRVYSGANVLTFGAGSRLTVL.